One and the same sample provided the 9 T cell receptor beta chains below, sequenced in a study of CD8+CD57+ T cells in acquired aplastic anemia (dated by TCRdb to 2016 to 2019). Sequencing used an Illumina HiSeq 2000. Profiling of TCR beta VDJ combinations and CDR3 sequences used genomic DNA as the template. TCRdb handled the public reads itself, with Q25 trimming in fastp and clone calling in MiXCR, and kept productive beta chains. Identical CDR3 proteins give one entry, which carries the most common genes and DNA. A total of under 150,000 distinct CDR3 sequences appear in this sample, less than 50% of them only once. The top ten clonotypes cover under 3% of the sample. Patients chosen for sequencing had shown expansion of CD8+CD57+ cells by flow cytometry. The sample consisted of sorted CD4+, CD8+, or CD8+CD57+ T cells (not recorded which) from PBMCs. Receptor source: a human donor with aplastic anemia.

Only one count was recorded for this clonotype. V and J are TRBV29-1 and TRBJ2-2; no firm D call. From germline, CDR1 is SQVTM and CDR2 ANQGSEA. V was shortened by 5 bases and J by 4 bases, with 5 bases between the two germline ends. This CDR3 region has 11 residues. The CDR3 bases are TGCAGCGTTAGCGCCACCGGGGAGCTGTTTTTT. Amino acids: CSVSATGELFF.

This clonotype has more than one count but fewer than ten. The rearrangement joins TRBV7-1 to TRBJ2-4, with D hard to call. TRBV7-1 is flagged as an ORF with uncertain function. The CDR3 consists of 18 residues. Trimming removed 3 bases at V and 0 bases at J, with 18 bases between. CDR3 sequence reads: CASSSKMAQQRAKNIQYF. As DNA, the CDR3 is TGTGCCAGCAGCTCGAAAATGGCCCAGCAAAGAGCCAAAAACATTCAGTACTTC.

This clonotype was detected only a few times. V usage is TRBV10-3 and J usage is TRBJ1-5; 9 bases agree with TRBD1. CDR1 ENHRY and CDR2 SYGVKD come from the germline V gene. CDR3 length: 13 residues. V lost 10 bases, J lost 4 bases, and 5 bases stayed unmatched. The CDR3 bases are TGTGCCAGCGGACAGGGGATAAATCAGCCCCAGCATTTT. Its protein is CASGQGINQPQHF.

The table lists this clonotype with many counts. The chain combines TRBV25-1 with TRBJ2-5; D may be TRBD1 (6 bases). Germline loops: CDR1 MGHDK, CDR2 SYGVNS. The CDR3 is 17 residues long. The ends were cut back, 3 bases at V and 0 bases at J, with 17 bases in the middle. DNA of the CDR3: TGTGCCAGCAGTGATCGAAGGACAGTAGTTTACCAAGAGACCCAGTACTTC. It encodes CASSDRRTVVYQETQYF.

This clonotype was detected ten times or more. The CDR3 protein is CASSPTGDYGYTF. The CDR3 DNA reads TGTGCCAGCAGCCCTACAGGGGACTATGGCTACACCTTC. The V gene is TRBV6-5, the J gene TRBJ1-2; 7 bases align to TRBD1. Per germline, CDR1 MNHEY and CDR2 SVGAGI. J lost 3 bases, V lost 6 bases, and 4 bases had no gene match. The CDR3 is 13 residues long.

This clonotype has at least ten counts. The chain combines TRBV5-1 with TRBJ1-1, with D possibly TRBD1 on 6 matching bases. V was trimmed by 0 bases and J by 6 bases, leaving 15 bases between them. This CDR3 comprises 15 residues. Germline loops: CDR1 SGHRS, CDR2 YFSETQ. The CDR3 spells CASSLGLRGMSEAFF. The CDR3 DNA is TGCGCCAGCAGCTTGGGTTTAAGGGGGATGTCTGAAGCTTTCTTT.

In this sample, this clonotype turned up many times. The chain joins TRBV12-3 or TRBV12-4 to TRBJ1-1, with D hard to call. The CDR3 loop spans 19 amino acids. V gave up 5 bases and J gave up 3 bases, with 28 bases separating them. The DNA of the CDR3 is TGTGCCAGCAGTCCGTTTATTTCCGGACTTATAGTGAGGGACACTGAAGCTTTCTTT. It translates to CASSPFISGLIVRDTEAFF.

This chain links TRBV10-1 with TRBJ2-3; D remains ambiguous. Germline loops: CDR1 WNHNN, CDR2 SYGVQD (reference sequence). V was shortened by 8 bases and J by 1 base, with 13 bases between the two germline ends. The CDR3 contains 14 residues. For the CDR3, the DNA is TGCGCCAGCGCCAAGGACCGACGCACAGATACGCAGTATTTT. This sequence encodes CASAKDRRTDTQYF.

This clonotype has at least ten counts. The rearrangement uses TRBV2 and TRBJ1-5; tentative D call: TRBD1 (5 bases). CDR1 SNHLY and CDR2 FYNNEI come from the germline V gene. The CDR3 runs to 12 residues. Trimming left V 7 bases short and J 4 bases short, with 8 bases between. Here the CDR3 DNA reads TGTGCCAGCAAGGGGCAGAATCAGCCCCAGCATTTT. As protein: CASKGQNQPQHF. The entire variable domain, with the rest obtained from reference TRBV2 and TRBJ1-5, is as follows: EPEVTQTPSHQVTQMGQEVILRCVPISNHLYFYWYRQILGQKVEFLVSFYNNEISEKSEIFDDQFSVERPDGSNFTLKIRSTKLEDSAMYFCASKGQNQPQHFGDGTRLSIL.